The clone carrying this T cell receptor (beta chain) came up once. The source of the sample is a study of blood T cell repertoires in COVID-19. For the study at large: The analysed material was cDNA or gDNA that came from T cells, B-cell-depleted T cells, or PBMCs.

Germline V gives CDR1 LGHDT, CDR2 YNNKEL (reference sequence). The CDR3 covers 15 residues. V lost 3 bases, J lost 3 bases, and 5 bases stayed unmatched. Per the original methods: Reference gene primer amplification gave nucleated cell count estimates. Assay: immunoSEQ multiplex PCR; the TCRdb copy retains only in-frame clones and omits some. That table is the source of V, J and clone size, and D and trimming were worked out from the DNA. The sample holds tens of thousands of clones, around 85% seen once. Sequenced: peripheral blood. The V gene is TRBV3-1 (or the pseudogene TRBV3-2), the J gene TRBJ2-5, with 9 bases that match TRBD1. This clonotype was sampled from a man aged 70 or older with acute or convalescent COVID-19. CDR3 amino acids: CASSQDTGGEETQYF. The CDR3 DNA sequence: TGTGCCAGCAGCCAGGATACAGGGGGCGAAGAGACCCAGTACTTC.